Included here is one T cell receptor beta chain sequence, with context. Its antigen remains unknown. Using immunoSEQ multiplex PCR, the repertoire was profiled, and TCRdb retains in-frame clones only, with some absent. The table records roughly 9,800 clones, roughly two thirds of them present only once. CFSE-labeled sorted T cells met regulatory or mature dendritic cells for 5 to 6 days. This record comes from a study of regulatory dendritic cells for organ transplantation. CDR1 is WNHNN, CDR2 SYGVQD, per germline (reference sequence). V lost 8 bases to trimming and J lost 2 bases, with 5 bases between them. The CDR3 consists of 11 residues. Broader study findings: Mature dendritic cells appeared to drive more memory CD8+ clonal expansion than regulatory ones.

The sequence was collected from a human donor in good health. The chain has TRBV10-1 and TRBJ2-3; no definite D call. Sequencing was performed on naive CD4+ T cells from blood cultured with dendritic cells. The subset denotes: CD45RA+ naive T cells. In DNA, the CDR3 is TGCGCCAGCCTTTTCACAGATACGCAGTATTTT. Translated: CASLFTDTQYF.